These 27 T cell receptor beta chains originate from one sample sequenced in a study of Graves' ophthalmopathy and Graves' hyperthyroidism. Investigators amplified TCR beta CDR3 regions from RNA transcripts. Amplification began with first-round RT-PCR using HTBI primers, then second-round multiplex PCR was performed. TCRdb re-analysed the multiplex PCR reads in MiXCR, keeping a single row per CDR3 protein. The sample includes 560,000 or so distinct CDR3 sequences, roughly 40% seen only once; the top ten take about 4.1%. Material: peripheral blood or thyroid tissue (not recorded which). Receptors originate from an adult man with Graves' hyperthyroidism.

In its sample, this clonotype was seen many times. The V and J genes are TRBV10-2 and TRBJ1-1, with 9 bases lining up with TRBD1. V shed 6 bases and J 3 bases; nucleotides not matched to a gene: 14. CDR1 is WSHSY and CDR2 is SAAADI in the germline V gene. This CDR3 region has 17 residues. CDR3 in DNA: TGCGCCAGCAGAGACCTTTTGATGGGACAGGGCCACACTGAAGCTTTCTTT. Its protein product is CASRDLLMGQGHTEAFF.

This clonotype was observed a few times. The chain joins TRBV7-8 to TRBJ1-3; D not resolved. The CDR3 length is 16 residues. Germline lookup yields CDR1 SGHVS and CDR2 FQNEAQ. V was pared by 5 bases and J by 0 bases, with 14 bases between. Written as DNA, the CDR3 is TGTGCCAGCAGCGACCTCGACGGATACTCTGGAAACACCATATATTTT. It is translated as CASSDLDGYSGNTIYF. The whole variable domain, remainder taken from reference TRBV7-8 and TRBJ1-3, is GAGVSQSPRYKVAKRGQDVALRCDPISGHVSLFWYQQALGQGPEFLTYFQNEAQLDKSGLPSDRFFAERPEGSVSTLKIQRTQQEDSAVYLCASSDLDGYSGNTIYFGEGSWLTVV.

The rearrangement links TRBV28 to TRBJ1-2; no clear D. The CDR3 length is 12 residues. Germline V CDR1 and CDR2: MDHEN, SYDVKM. Between the trimmed V and J ends, which lost 5 bases and 4 bases, there was a span of 8 bases. The chain's CDR3 is CASSTEIYGYTF. In DNA, the CDR3 is TGTGCCAGCAGTACAGAGATCTATGGCTACACCTTC.

Comments on this clonotype: The conserved closing phenylalanine or tryptophan is absent in this CDR3, likely reflecting a read error. The chain recombines TRBV19 with TRBJ1-6, with D possibly matching TRBD1 (5 bases). Trimming pared 7 bases from V and 9 bases from J, leaving 16 bases between. The length of the CDR3 is 14 residues. From germline, CDR1 is LNHDA and CDR2 SQIVND (reference sequence). For the CDR3, the DNA is TGTGCCAGTAAGGGCGCAGGGATCGGTTCACCCCTCCACTCT. This encodes CASKGAGIGSPLHS.

A remark on this clonotype: A much larger clone sits a single nucleotide away, making a read error possible. V gene TRBV19 combines with J gene TRBJ1-2, with 7 bases fitting TRBD1. V lost 4 bases to trimming and J lost 5 bases; unmatched junction nucleotides: 7. The germline V gene encodes CDR1 LNHDA and CDR2 SQIVND (reference sequence). The CDR3 consists of 14 residues. The CDR3 DNA sequence: TGTGCCAGTAGTAGAGTGGCCAGGGGGTATGGCTACACCTTC. As protein: CASSRVARGYGYTF.

This clonotype was counted ten times or more. The chain has TRBV29-1 and TRBJ2-2; D is undetermined. The CDR3 contains 13 residues. The germline CDR1 and CDR2 sequences are SQVTM and ANQGSEA. V was cut by 4 bases and J by 4 bases, with 10 bases left in between. CDR3 sequence (DNA): TGCAGCGTTGTGGTGGTTGCCACCGGGGAGCTGTTTTTT. This sequence encodes CSVVVVATGELFF.

The chain joins TRBV6-1 to TRBJ2-7, with D possibly being TRBD2 (5 bases). Germline lookup yields CDR1 MNHNS and CDR2 SASEGT. The CDR3 covers 12 residues. V was cut by 7 bases and J by 7 bases, with 14 bases left in between. The CDR3 bases are TGTGCCAGCACACTACTAGGCCAAGAGCAGTACTTC. This codes for CASTLLGQEQYF.

The rearrangement joins TRBV6-1 to TRBJ1-1, with D hard to call. This CDR3 is built from 12 residues. The germline V gene has CDR1 MNHNS and CDR2 SASEGT. V lost 6 bases, J lost 0 bases, and 5 bases lay in between. The CDR3 here is CASRQMNTEAFF. CDR3 coding DNA: TGTGCCAGCAGACAGATGAACACTGAAGCTTTCTTT.

This clonotype was detected ten times or more. V usage is TRBV5-1 and J usage is TRBJ1-1; D call uncertain. The CDR3 covers 14 residues. Germline V gene sequence: CDR1 SGHRS, CDR2 YFSETQ. Deletions cut 1 base from V and 1 base from J, with 8 bases between. CDR3 amino acids: CASSLLSGNTEAFF. CDR3 coding DNA: TGCGCCAGCAGCTTGTTGAGCGGGAACACTGAAGCTTTCTTT.

The V gene is TRBV15, the J gene TRBJ2-3, with D possibly matching TRBD2 (6 bases). V lost 4 bases and J 0 bases, leaving 14 bases between the germline ends. In germline, CDR1 is LNHNV, CDR2 YYDKDF (reference sequence). This CDR3 is built from 16 residues. The CDR3 nucleotides read TGTGCCACCAGCACTGTTAGCGGTGCTAGCACAGATACGCAGTATTTT. It specifies CATSTVSGASTDTQYF. Together with reference TRBV15 and TRBJ2-3, the CDR3 gives the full variable domain: DAMVIQNPRYQVTQFGKPVTLSCSQTLNHNVMYWYQQKSSQAPKLLFHYYDKDFNNEADTPDNFQSRRPNTSFCFLDIRSPGLGDTAMYLCATSTVSGASTDTQYFGPGTRLTVL.

This clonotype has at least ten counts. The chain has TRBV24-1 and TRBJ1-1; 7 positions agree with TRBD1. The V gene end was trimmed by 5 bases and the J gene end by 8 bases; junction bases not matched to a gene: 7. The germline gives CDR1 KGHDR, CDR2 SFDVKD. There are 13 residues in the CDR3. CDR3 protein: CATSALGQAEAFF. The CDR3 DNA is TGTGCCACCAGTGCCCTTGGACAGGCGGAAGCTTTCTTT.

The chain carries TRBV13 and TRBJ1-4; 7 nucleotides line up with TRBD1. The J segment lost 8 bases and the V segment lost 7 bases, leaving 7 bases of the junction unmatched. This CDR3 has 13 amino acids. Germline V gene lookup returns CDR1 PRHDT and CDR2 FYEKMQ (reference sequence). CDR3 in amino acids: CASMGTESEKLFF. The CDR3 DNA reads as TGTGCCAGCATGGGGACAGAATCCGAAAAACTGTTTTTT.

About this clonotype itself: The junction and the germline gene differ at one end; a read error may be behind it. This chain links TRBV7-7 with TRBJ2-5; no firm D call. This CDR3 contains 15 residues. Germline V gives CDR1 SSHAT, CDR2 FNYEAQ (reference sequence). CDR3 DNA: TGTGCTAGCAGCTTAGTTGGGAACAGACAAGAGACCCAGTACTTC. Its translation is CASSLVGNRQETQYF.

This chain connects TRBV7-6 to TRBJ2-2; 8 bases align to TRBD1. This CDR3 has 17 residues. Germline V gene sequence: CDR1 SGHVS, CDR2 FNYEAQ. V lost 6 bases and J lost 2; bases outside the gene matches: 11. This chain's CDR3 is CASSVLAGGFNTGELFF. The CDR3, as DNA: TGTGCCAGCAGTGTCCTCGCAGGGGGCTTCAACACCGGGGAGCTGTTTTTT. The complete variable domain, with remaining parts taken from reference TRBV7-6 and TRBJ2-2, reads GAGVSQSPRYKVTKRGQDVALRCDPISGHVSLYWYRQALGQGPEFLTYFNYEAQQDKSGLPNDRFSAERPEGSISTLTIQRTEQRDSAMYRCASSVLAGGFNTGELFFGEGSRLTVL.

This rearrangement joins TRBV5-8 to TRBJ2-2, with D unclear. Trimming took 0 bases from V and 4 from J, leaving 10 bases between them. The CDR3 sequence is 15 residues long. Germline CDR1 and CDR2: SGHTS and YDEGEE. The CDR3 sequence: CASSLERSTTGELFF. The CDR3 DNA sequence: TGTGCCAGCAGCTTGGAACGGAGCACCACCGGGGAGCTGTTTTTT.

This chain links TRBV4-2 with TRBJ2-5, with 13 bases aligning to TRBD2. The better agreement between TRBJ2-1 and the DNA end casts doubt on the J call. There are 15 residues in the CDR3. In germline, CDR1 is LGHNA, CDR2 YNFKEQ. CDR3 in amino acids: CASSQVGLAGNEQFF. In nucleotides, the CDR3 is TGTGCCAGCAGCCAAGTGGGACTAGCGGGAAATGAGCAGTTCTTC.

The chain is built from TRBV7-9 and TRBJ2-7; D remains ambiguous. The CDR3 runs to 13 residues. V lost 6 bases and J 4 bases, leaving 13 bases between the germline ends. Germline V gene lookup returns CDR1 SEHNR and CDR2 FQNEAQ (reference sequence). The CDR3 reads CASRFSVGYEQYF. The CDR3, as DNA: TGTGCCAGCAGATTTTCGGTTGGGTACGAGCAGTACTTC.

This clonotype was picked up many times. The chain employs TRBV9 and TRBJ1-6; 8 nucleotides agree with TRBD1. Germline V gene data show CDR1 as SGDLS and CDR2 as YYNGEE. The CDR3 contains 15 residues. Germline trimming cut 4 bases from V and 2 bases from J; bases unmatched to any gene: 2. DNA of the CDR3: TGTGCCAGCAGCATACAGGGGGCCTATAATTCACCCCTCCACTTT. It yields the protein CASSIQGAYNSPLHF.

In its sample, this clonotype was seen a few times. The CDR3 nucleotides read TGTGCCAGTAGTCCCCCGACAGGACAACTCTATGGCTACACCTTC. This gives the protein CASSPPTGQLYGYTF. The chain joins TRBV19 to TRBJ1-2, with D possibly matching TRBD1 (6 bases). This CDR3 contains 15 residues. V lost 5 bases and J lost 4, with 17 bases in between. The germline CDR1 and CDR2 sequences are LNHDA and SQIVND (reference sequence).

A note on this clonotype: Because the CDR3 is missing its conserved closing phenylalanine or tryptophan, this is likely a read error. The chain employs TRBV5-1 and TRBJ1-1; tentative D call: TRBD1 (5 bases). The CDR3 totals 13 residues. Germline V gives CDR1 SGHRS, CDR2 YFSETQ. V gave up 4 bases and J gave up 1 base, with 8 bases separating them. Here the CDR3 DNA reads TGCGCCAGCAGCGACAGAGCGAACACTGAAGCTTTCTCT. Its protein is CASSDRANTEAFS.

This clonotype occurred a few times. The chain uses TRBV14 and TRBJ2-7; D uncertain. Germline values: CDR1 SGHDN, CDR2 FVKESK. Trimming stripped 0 bases from V and 5 bases from J, with 17 bases between. CDR3 size: 16 residues. Here the CDR3 DNA reads TGTGCCAGCAGCCAAGATTTTGGGGTGTTTCTGGACGAGCAGTACTTC. Protein product: CASSQDFGVFLDEQYF.

V usage is TRBV7-8 and J usage is TRBJ1-1, with D possibly TRBD1 on 5 matching bases. Per germline, CDR1 SGHVS and CDR2 FQNEAQ. Trimming took off 9 bases at V and 2 bases at J, with 31 bases between the two ends. The CDR3 loop spans 19 amino acids. The CDR3 region is CASSISSGPGAPRNTEAFF. The CDR3 DNA sequence: TGTGCCAGTAGTATATCTTCGGGGCCTGGAGCACCCCGAAACACTGAAGCTTTCTTT.

This clonotype was counted at least ten times. This chain links TRBV19 with TRBJ1-5; weak D call: TRBD1 (6 bases). Trimming pared 4 bases from V and 5 bases from J, leaving 12 bases between. The CDR3 consists of 14 residues. In germline, CDR1 is LNHDA, CDR2 SQIVND (reference sequence). This CDR3 reads CASSTQTGYQPQHF. The CDR3 nucleotides read TGTGCCAGTAGTACCCAAACAGGGTATCAGCCCCAGCATTTT.

Comments on this clonotype: The junction differs from germline at one of its ends, possibly a read error. This rearrangement joins TRBV5-1 to TRBJ1-5; maybe TRBD1 (5 bases). Germline lookup yields CDR1 SGHRS and CDR2 YFSETQ. The CDR3 runs to 14 residues. CDR3 bases: TGTGCCGGCAGCTTGGTGGGGGGGGATCAGCCCCAGCATTTT. This gives the protein CAGSLVGGDQPQHF.

This clonotype has at least ten counts. This may be a read error: a much more frequent sequence differs by one nucleotide. The V gene is TRBV6-1, the J gene TRBJ1-6; 7 positions match TRBD1. The CDR3 has 13 residues. Trimming cost V 2 bases and J 8 bases; bases outside gene matches: 0. CDR1 and CDR2 (germline): MNHNS, SASEGT. CDR3 nucleotides: TGTGCCAGCAGTGAACAGGGGGATTCACCCCTCCACTTT. Translating gives CASSEQGDSPLHF.

This clonotype was observed a single time. CDR3 DNA sequence: TGCGCCAGCAGCTTGGTCGTCGGGGAGGACAATGAAGCTTTCTTT. Encoded protein: CASSLVVGEDNEAFF. This chain links TRBV5-1 with TRBJ1-1, with D possibly matching TRBD1 (5 bases). The CDR3 spans 15 residues. From germline, CDR1 is SGHRS and CDR2 YFSETQ. V shed 0 bases and J shed 7 bases, with 16 bases lying between them.

The chain joins TRBV6-4 to TRBJ2-3, with 9 bases fitting TRBD2. The CDR3 spans 17 residues. The junction had 12 bases not matched to a gene; V was cut back by 3 bases and J by 5 bases. CDR1 and CDR2 (germline): MRHNA, SNTAGT. CDR3 coding DNA: TGTGCCAGCAGTGAAATAGCGGGAGTAGGTTCAGGAGATACGCAGTATTTT. It is translated as CASSEIAGVGSGDTQYF.